What follows describes a single T cell receptor (beta chain). These data belong to a study of blood T cell repertoires in COVID-19. Some clones are missing from TCRdb's copy, which holds only in-frame ones; the method was immunoSEQ multiplex PCR. In the table there are hundreds of thousands of clones, approximately 87% of which are singletons. The TCR originated in a woman aged 45-60 years in a cohort exposed to, infected with or recovered from COVID-19 (not recorded which). Sequencing was performed on PBMCs or T cells enriched from blood (not recorded which).

The CDR3 coding sequence is TGTGCCAGCAGTGCCAGACAGGGTTTGAATTCACCCCTCCACTTT. This gives the protein CASSARQGLNSPLHF. This chain links TRBV28 with TRBJ1-6, with 7 nucleotides matching TRBD1. Germline V lookup: CDR1 MDHEN, CDR2 SYDVKM. CDR3 length: 15 amino acids. Losses at the gene ends were 5 bases for V and 7 bases for J; bases not matched to a gene: 8.